This is a list of T cell receptor beta chains from one sample in a study of blood T cells in healthy people across ages. TCRdb re-analysed the 5' RACE reads in MiXCR, keeping a single row per CDR3 protein. The sample records over a million distinct CDR3 sequences, approximately 39% being singletons. The sequenced sample was blood. All receptors derive from a woman under 30 in good health. Each CDR3 is given with its conserved first and last residue. D genes are given only for firm matches. Expanded clones get a size class; other rows say once, few or many, or leave the size out.

>-|TRBV27|TRBJ2-1|TRBD2
CASSIASGGACNEQFF
TGTGCCAGCAGTATCGCTAGCGGGGGAGCCTGCAATGAGCAGTTCTTC
>-|TRBV27|TRBJ2-1|-
CASSLSTGSAFF
TGTGCCAGCAGTTTATCGACGGGTTCAGCGTTCTTC
>many|TRBV20-1|TRBJ2-5|TRBD2
CSVRAGVSETQYF
TGCAGTGTACGAGCGGGGGTCTCAGAGACCCAGTACTTC
>-|TRBV7-8|TRBJ2-3|TRBD2
CASSFLRGGGTDTQYF
TGTGCCAGCAGCTTCCTCCGGGGAGGGGGCACAGATACGCAGTATTTT
>few|TRBV7-9|TRBJ2-7|-
CASSLGALAYEQYF
TGTGCCAGCAGCTTAGGGGCACTAGCTTACGAGCAGTACTTC
>-|TRBV9|TRBJ2-5|-
CASSVDSQGTQYF
TGTGCCAGCAGCGTGGACTCACAAGGGACCCAGTACTTC
>-|TRBV7-2|TRBJ2-3|-
CASSPLGAGVPSTDTQYF
TGTGCCAGCAGCCCCCTGGGAGCGGGTGTCCCTAGCACAGATACGCAGTATTTT
>-|TRBV14|TRBJ2-5|TRBD2
CASSPPGLAGMGTQYF
TGTGCCAGCAGTCCTCCCGGACTAGCGGGAATGGGGACCCAGTACTTC
>-|TRBV6-5|TRBJ2-3|-
CASSRPGSPDTQYF
TGTGCCAGCAGTAGGCCAGGGAGTCCGGATACGCAGTATTTT
>many|TRBV4-3|TRBJ1-4|-
CASSQDAAGRQREKLFF
TGCGCCAGCAGCCAAGACGCTGCGGGACGGCAGAGGGAAAAACTGTTTTTT
>few|TRBV7-9|TRBJ2-3|TRBD1
CASSWGTGRTDTQYF
TGTGCCAGCAGCTGGGGGACAGGGCGGACAGATACGCAGTATTTT
>few|TRBV7-2|TRBJ2-3|-
CASSDNPKGTDTQYF
TGTGCCAGCAGCGACAACCCCAAGGGAACAGATACGCAGTATTTT
>few|TRBV6-2/TRBV6-3|TRBJ2-3|-
CASSQGQSQYF
TGTGCCAGCAGTCAAGGGCAGTCGCAGTATTTT
>-|TRBV12-3/TRBV12-4|TRBJ2-3|TRBD2
CASSFLAGGPDTQYF
TGTGCCAGCAGTTTTCTGGCGGGGGGACCAGATACGCAGTATTTT
>-|TRBV5-1|TRBJ2-1|TRBD2
CASSLAGTIGNEQFF
TGCGCCAGCAGCTTGGCCGGGACTATCGGCAATGAGCAGTTCTTC
>-|TRBV29-1|TRBJ2-5|-
CSVEDDRGEEQYF
TGCAGCGTTGAAGATGACCGCGGGGAGGAGCAGTACTTC
>few|TRBV4-1|TRBJ1-2|TRBD1
CASSQPRDRGRGDYGYTF
TGCGCCAGCAGCCAACCCCGGGACAGGGGGCGCGGGGACTATGGCTACACCTTC
>-|TRBV3-1|TRBJ2-7|-
CASSQPSGRSYEQYF
TGTGCCAGCAGCCAACCGAGTGGGCGCTCCTACGAGCAGTACTTC
>few|TRBV25-1|TRBJ2-7|-
CASYHSTVNEQYF
TGTGCCAGCTACCATAGTACCGTCAACGAGCAGTACTTC
>-|TRBV14|TRBJ1-1|-
CASSQDMRVAEAFF
TGTGCCAGCAGCCAAGATATGAGAGTGGCTGAAGCTTTCTTT
>few|TRBV9|TRBJ1-1|TRBD1
CASSGTGTGGTEAFF
TGTGCCAGCAGCGGCACTGGGACAGGAGGGACTGAAGCTTTCTTT
>few|TRBV12-3/TRBV12-4|TRBJ2-5|TRBD2
CASSRSPLAGEETQYF
TGTGCCAGCAGCAGGTCCCCTCTAGCGGGAGAGGAGACCCAGTACTTC
>-|TRBV4-3|TRBJ2-2|-
CASSQESHTYLNTGELFF
TGCGCCAGCAGCCAAGAATCACACACCTACCTGAACACCGGGGAGCTGTTTTTT
>few|TRBV4-3|TRBJ2-7|-
CASSQGLKDYEQYF
TGCGCCAGCAGCCAAGGTCTCAAAGACTACGAGCAGTACTTC
>-|TRBV19|TRBJ1-2|-
CASSMEQRAHYGYTF
TGTGCCAGTAGTATGGAACAGAGAGCACACTATGGCTACACCTTC
>few|TRBV30|TRBJ1-6|-
CAWNRDIHNSPLHF
TGTGCCTGGAACCGGGACATTCATAATTCACCCCTCCACTTT
>many|TRBV6-6|TRBJ2-7|-
CASSYSGDEQYF
TGTGCCAGCAGTTACTCGGGTGACGAGCAGTACTTC
>few|TRBV29-1|TRBJ1-2|-
CSVAEGGGYGYTF
TGCAGCGTTGCCGAGGGTGGAGGCTATGGCTACACCTTC
>once|TRBV10-3|TRBJ2-5|-
CAISEAAIEQIQETQYF
TGTGCCATCAGTGAGGCGGCAATAGAGCAGATCCAAGAGACCCAGTACTTC
>-|TRBV6-6|TRBJ1-1|TRBD1
CASSYLTGQGGTEAFF
TGTGCCAGCAGTTACTTAACGGGACAGGGTGGAACTGAAGCTTTCTTT
>-|TRBV6-2/TRBV6-3|TRBJ2-7|TRBD2
CASSSDGGAYNEQYF
TGTGCCAGCAGCTCTGACGGGGGGGCCTACAATGAGCAGTACTTC
>-|TRBV5-5|TRBJ1-1|TRBD1
CASSRTTGRDTEAFF
TGTGCCAGCAGCCGAACGACAGGGAGAGACACTGAAGCTTTCTTT
>few|TRBV3-1|TRBJ2-1|-
CASSQDRLSYNEQFF
TGTGCCAGCAGCCAAGATCGACTCTCCTACAATGAGCAGTTCTTC
>-|TRBV5-1|TRBJ2-7|TRBD1
CASSYGQGGFTYEQYF
TGCGCCAGCAGCTATGGACAGGGGGGATTTACCTACGAGCAGTACTTC
>many|TRBV7-2|TRBJ2-7|-
CASSKGGYEQYF
TGTGCCAGCAGCAAAGGTGGCTACGAGCAGTACTTC
>-|TRBV29-1|TRBJ2-1|-
CSVESVTLGEQFF
TGCAGCGTTGAATCGGTCACTTTGGGAGAGCAGTTCTTC
>few|TRBV6-5|TRBJ2-2|-
CASTKGGSNTGELFF
TGTGCCAGCACTAAAGGAGGGTCGAACACCGGGGAGCTGTTTTTT
>few|TRBV7-2|TRBJ2-7|-
CASSLDRIAYEQYF
TGTGCCAGCAGCTTGGACCGAATCGCCTACGAGCAGTACTTC
>-|TRBV7-2|TRBJ2-3|TRBD2
CASSLQRGGTDAQYF
TGTGCCAGCAGCTTACAGCGGGGGGGCACAGATGCGCAGTATTTT
>-|TRBV6-1|TRBJ2-3|-
CASSEAIGGGATDTQYF
TGTGCCAGCAGTGAAGCTATAGGGGGGGGGGCAACAGATACGCAGTATTTT